A selection of T cell receptor beta chains follows, all from one sample in a study of beta chain features in type 1 diabetes. Sequencing was performed with immunoSEQ multiplex PCR; in TCRdb, only in-frame clones are kept and a portion is missing. The sample lists roughly 300,000 clones, around 7.6% occurring once. Sequenced: central memory CD4+ T cells from blood. These receptors were obtained from a woman younger than 30 in good health. Each CDR3 is given with its conserved first and last residue. A D gene is named only where the DNA matches it firmly. Some rows have no size entry. The others give once, few or many, or a class for an expanded clone.

clone size,J gene,D gene,V gene,CDR3 DNA,CDR3 protein
few,TRBJ2-3,TRBD1,TRBV9,TGTGCCAGCAGCACCGGGACAGGGGGTGTAGATACGCAGTATTTT,CASSTGTGGVDTQYF
.,TRBJ2-2,.,TRBV6-6,TGTGCCAGCAGTTACTCGGGGACCATGGGCACCGGGGAGCTGTTTTTT,CASSYSGTMGTGELFF
few,TRBJ2-7,.,TRBV6-1,TGTGCCAGCAGTGGACAGACGGGATACGAGCAGTACTTC,CASSGQTGYEQYF
many,TRBJ1-4,TRBD1,TRBV2,TGTGCCAGCACGCCCGGGACAGGGCGTGAAAAACTGTTTTTT,CASTPGTGREKLFF
few,TRBJ2-3,.,TRBV9,TGTGCCAGCAGCGTATCAATGACAGGTGATACGCAGTATTTT,CASSVSMTGDTQYF
many,TRBJ2-1,.,TRBV19,TGTGCCAGTAGTGCTCGGGGGAGTATCAATGAGCAGTTCTTC,CASSARGSINEQFF
few,TRBJ2-7,TRBD2,TRBV10-3,TGTGCCAGCAGCACGGGGGACGGCCCTAGCGGGCAGTACTTC,CASSTGDGPSGQYF
.,TRBJ2-6,.,TRBV2,TGTGCCAGCAGTGAACTCCACGGGGCGCCTGGGGCCAACGTCCTGACTTTC,CASSELHGAPGANVLTF
.,TRBJ2-1,.,TRBV7-2,TGTGCCAGCAGCATCATAGAGGGCAATGAGCAGTTCTTC,CASSIIEGNEQFF
many,TRBJ2-3,TRBD2,TRBV7-2,TGTGCCAGCAGCTTTAGCGGGAGATACACAGATACGCAGTATTTT,CASSFSGRYTDTQYF
few,TRBJ2-7,.,TRBV19,TGTGCCAGTAAGGAGAATAGCGGCTCCTACGAGCAGTACTTC,CASKENSGSYEQYF
.,TRBJ2-5,TRBD1,TRBV7-2,TGTGCCAGCAGCTTAGTTGGGCAGGGGGCGAGGGAGACCCAGTACTTC,CASSLVGQGARETQYF
.,TRBJ2-7,.,TRBV4-2,TGTGCCAGCAGTCAGGGTCCTGACAGGGACTACTACGAGCAGTACTTC,CASSQGPDRDYYEQYF
few,TRBJ2-7,.,TRBV20-1,TGCAGTGCCGGGCCTGGCTACGAGCAGTACTTC,CSAGPGYEQYF
many,TRBJ2-1,TRBD1,TRBV7-2,TGTGCCAGCACCACACAGGGGCTCTACAATGAGCAGTTCTTC,CASTTQGLYNEQFF
few,TRBJ1-2,.,TRBV28,TGTGCCAGCAGTTTACCCATGTCGAAAGCGGTGAATTATGGCTACACCTTC,CASSLPMSKAVNYGYTF
few,TRBJ2-7,TRBD1,TRBV7-2,TGTGCCAGCAGTTTGGGACAGGGGGGTCGCGAGCAGTACTTC,CASSLGQGGREQYF
many,TRBJ2-7,.,TRBV7-3,TGTGCCAGCAGCACCATGCCCGGGCCTAACTACGAGCAGTACTTC,CASSTMPGPNYEQYF
.,TRBJ2-7,TRBD1,TRBV18,TGTGCCAGCTCACCGGGGCACGGGACAGGTGGCGAGCAGTACTTC,CASSPGHGTGGEQYF
few,TRBJ2-3,TRBD2,TRBV28,TGTGCCAGCAGTTTCCTTCGGGAGGGGACAGATACGCAGTATTTT,CASSFLREGTDTQYF
.,TRBJ1-2,.,TRBV5-1,TGCGCCAGCAGCTTTGGGATTTTGGACTATGGCTACACCTTC,CASSFGILDYGYTF
.,TRBJ2-7,.,TRBV28,TGTGCCAGCAGTTTATATCGGGACAACTACGAGCAGTACTTC,CASSLYRDNYEQYF
few,TRBJ2-1,.,TRBV28,TGTGCCAGCAGTGGACGAATTGTATGGGGCTCCTACAATGAGCAGTTCTTC,CASSGRIVWGSYNEQFF
.,TRBJ2-7,.,TRBV7-9,TGTGCCAGCAATCACGGGAAGGTGAGCTCCTACGAGCAGTACTTC,CASNHGKVSSYEQYF
few,TRBJ2-7,.,TRBV25-1,TGTGCCAGCAGTGAAGTGGAGGGAGGCTCCTACGAGCAGTACTTC,CASSEVEGGSYEQYF
few,TRBJ2-7,.,TRBV28,TGTGCCAGCAGTTTTTGGGCCAGGAGCTCCTACGAGCAGTACTTC,CASSFWARSSYEQYF
.,TRBJ1-1,TRBD1,TRBV9,TGTGCCAGCAGCGAGGGACAGGGCTGGAACATGAACACTGAAGCTTTCTTT,CASSEGQGWNMNTEAFF
few,TRBJ1-5,.,TRBV27,TGTGCCAGCAGTTTCACCGGGGGAGGCAATCAGCCCCAGCATTTT,CASSFTGGGNQPQHF
.,TRBJ1-2,.,TRBV5-1,TGCGCCAGCATGGCCCGGGACGGAGGTGGCTACACCTTC,CASMARDGGGYTF
many,TRBJ1-4,.,TRBV11-2,TGTGCCAGCAGCTTAACCGGTGCGAATGAAAAACTGTTTTTT,CASSLTGANEKLFF
few,TRBJ2-7,.,TRBV14,TGTGCCAGCAGCCAAGTTCATCTAAGCGAGCAGTACTTC,CASSQVHLSEQYF
.,TRBJ2-7,.,TRBV28,TGTGCCAGCAGTTCCACGGGTGATTGGTACGAGCAGTACTTC,CASSSTGDWYEQYF
few,TRBJ2-1,.,TRBV4-2,TGTGCCAGCAGCCAACTCCAAGTCGGAGGGTGGCGGTCCAACAATGAGCAGTTCTTC,CASSQLQVGGWRSNNEQFF
few,TRBJ2-1,.,TRBV2,TGTGCCAGCAGTGGCTGGGTGGGTAGCAGCGGTGAGCAGTTCTTC,CASSGWVGSSGEQFF
many,TRBJ2-5,TRBD2,TRBV11-2,TGTGCCAGCAGCAGACCTACCAGTAGACTAGCAAAAGAGACCCAGTACTTC,CASSRPTSRLAKETQYF
.,TRBJ2-7,TRBD2,TRBV29-1,TGCAGCGTGGGACTAGTAGCAGGCTACGAGCAGTACTTC,CSVGLVAGYEQYF
few,TRBJ2-3,.,TRBV2,TGTGCCAGCATGGTTGCAGGGTTTTCCGATACGCAGTATTTT,CASMVAGFSDTQYF
.,TRBJ2-7,TRBD1,TRBV7-3,TGTGCCAGCAGCTTAAGTGGACAGGGGGCCCACGAGCAGTACTTC,CASSLSGQGAHEQYF
.,TRBJ1-5,.,TRBV23-1,TGCGCCAGCAGTCATTATGGTGAAGGCTTTGGGTTGCGCAATCAGCCCCAGCATTTT,CASSHYGEGFGLRNQPQHF
.,TRBJ1-1,.,TRBV9,TGTGCCAGCAGCATTAAGACAGACACTGAAGCTTTCTTT,CASSIKTDTEAFF
.,TRBJ2-2,.,TRBV15,TGTGCCACCAGCAGAGATCTTTTTAGAGGGGAGCTGTTTTTT,CATSRDLFRGELFF
few,TRBJ1-2,TRBD1,TRBV9,TGTGCCAGCAGTCCAAGGGACAGTTCCTATGGCTACACCTTC,CASSPRDSSYGYTF
few,TRBJ2-7,TRBD2,TRBV7-6,TGTGCCAGCAGCTTCGAGCGGGAGCTTGGAGAGCAGTACTTC,CASSFERELGEQYF
few,TRBJ2-4,.,TRBV6-5,TGTGCCAGTACGGACAGAAACATTCAGTACTTC,CASTDRNIQYF
few,TRBJ2-7,TRBD2,TRBV5-1,TGCGCCAGCAGCTTGTCTGCGGGAGAGTTAAATTACGAGCAGTACTTC,CASSLSAGELNYEQYF
few,TRBJ2-7,.,TRBV28,TGTGCCAGCAGTCCCCGGGACACCTCCTACGAGCAGTACTTC,CASSPRDTSYEQYF
few,TRBJ1-2,TRBD1,TRBV4-3,TGCGCCAGCAGCCAAGAAACCGTAGACAGGGGGCCCTATGGCTACACCTTC,CASSQETVDRGPYGYTF
.,TRBJ2-1,.,TRBV5-4,TGTGCCAGCAGCTTTGATAGCGGTGTGTACAATGAGCAGTTCTTC,CASSFDSGVYNEQFF
.,TRBJ2-2,.,TRBV29-1,TGCAGCGGCATGAACACCGGGGAGCTGTTTTTT,CSGMNTGELFF
.,TRBJ1-2,.,TRBV7-2,TGTGCCAGCAGCTTGCAGGCAGCGACCGCCTACACCTTC,CASSLQAATAYTF
few,TRBJ1-4,TRBD1,TRBV5-1,TGCGCCAGCAGCCAGGGACAGGGAAATGAAAAACTGTTTTTT,CASSQGQGNEKLFF
.,TRBJ2-1,TRBD1,TRBV14,TGTGCCAGCAGCCTCCAGGGGGTCGGTGAGCAGTTCTTC,CASSLQGVGEQFF
few,TRBJ1-3,.,TRBV14,TGTGCCAGCAGCTACGGGACATTGAACACCATATATTTT,CASSYGTLNTIYF
.,TRBJ2-1,TRBD2,TRBV12-5,TGTGCTAGTGGTTTGGAGAGCGGGACCGCTAATGAGCAGTTCTTC,CASGLESGTANEQFF
.,TRBJ2-3,.,TRBV12-5,TGTGCTAGTGGTTCAACTGCAGATACGCAGTATTTT,CASGSTADTQYF
.,TRBJ1-1,.,TRBV27,TGTGCCAGCAGTTTAATGCGGGGGAACACTGAAGCTTTCTTT,CASSLMRGNTEAFF
few,TRBJ2-5,.,TRBV5-8,TGTGCCAGCAGCTTGGATTTATTAGAGACCCAGTACTTC,CASSLDLLETQYF
few,TRBJ2-7,.,TRBV14,TGTGCCAGCAGCCCGGACCCCGACAGACTCTACGAGCAGTACTTC,CASSPDPDRLYEQYF
few,TRBJ1-6,.,TRBV14,TGTGCCAGCAGCAAGACGGATACGGGCTCTTCACCCCTCCACTTT,CASSKTDTGSSPLHF